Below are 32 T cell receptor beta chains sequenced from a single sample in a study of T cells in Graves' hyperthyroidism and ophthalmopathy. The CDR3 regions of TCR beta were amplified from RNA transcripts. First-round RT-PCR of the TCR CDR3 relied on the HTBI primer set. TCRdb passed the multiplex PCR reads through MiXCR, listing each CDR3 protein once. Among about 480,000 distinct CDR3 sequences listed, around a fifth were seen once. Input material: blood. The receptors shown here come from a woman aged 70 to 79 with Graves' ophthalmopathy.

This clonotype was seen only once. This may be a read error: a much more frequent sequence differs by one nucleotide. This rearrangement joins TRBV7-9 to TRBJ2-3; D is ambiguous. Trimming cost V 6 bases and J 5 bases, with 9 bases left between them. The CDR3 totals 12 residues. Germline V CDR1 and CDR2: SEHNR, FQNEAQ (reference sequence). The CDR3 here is CASSPIRDTQYF. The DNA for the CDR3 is TGTGCCAGCAGTCCCATCAGAGATACGCAGTATTTT.

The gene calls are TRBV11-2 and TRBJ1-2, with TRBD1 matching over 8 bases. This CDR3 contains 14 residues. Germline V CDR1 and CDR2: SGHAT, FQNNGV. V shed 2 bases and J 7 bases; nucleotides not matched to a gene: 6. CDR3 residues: CASSLNRGKGGYTF. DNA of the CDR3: TGTGCCAGCAGCTTAAACAGGGGGAAGGGTGGCTACACCTTC.

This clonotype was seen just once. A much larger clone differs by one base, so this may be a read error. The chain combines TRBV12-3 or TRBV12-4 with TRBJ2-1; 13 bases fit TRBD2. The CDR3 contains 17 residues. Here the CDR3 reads CASNLVLGLAGDNEQFF. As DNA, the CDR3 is TGTGCCAGCAATTTAGTCTTAGGACTAGCGGGAGACAATGAGCAGTTCTTC.

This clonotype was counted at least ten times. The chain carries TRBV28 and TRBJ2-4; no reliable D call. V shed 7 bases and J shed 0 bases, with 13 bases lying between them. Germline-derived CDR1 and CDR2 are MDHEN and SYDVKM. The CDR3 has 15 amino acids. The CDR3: CASTPIDLAKNIQYF. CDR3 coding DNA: TGTGCCAGCACCCCTATTGACCTAGCCAAAAACATTCAGTACTTC.

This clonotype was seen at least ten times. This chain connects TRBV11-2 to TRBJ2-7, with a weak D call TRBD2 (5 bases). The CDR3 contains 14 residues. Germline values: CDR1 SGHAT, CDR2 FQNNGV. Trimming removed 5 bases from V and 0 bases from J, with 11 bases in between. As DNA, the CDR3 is TGTGCCAGCAGCCCGAGGGTCCTCTCCTACGAGCAGTACTTC. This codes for CASSPRVLSYEQYF.

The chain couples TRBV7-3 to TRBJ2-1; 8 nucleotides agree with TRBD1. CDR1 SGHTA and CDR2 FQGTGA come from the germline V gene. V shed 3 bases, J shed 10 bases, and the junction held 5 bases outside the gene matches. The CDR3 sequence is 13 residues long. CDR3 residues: CASSLDRDHEQFF. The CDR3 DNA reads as TGTGCCAGCAGCTTGGACAGGGATCACGAGCAGTTCTTC.

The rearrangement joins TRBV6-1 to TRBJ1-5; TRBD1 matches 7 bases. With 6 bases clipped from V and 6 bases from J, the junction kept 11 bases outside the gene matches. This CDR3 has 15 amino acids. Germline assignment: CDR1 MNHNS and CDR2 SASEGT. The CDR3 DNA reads TGTGCCAGCAGCATGACAGGGATGGGTGGTCAGCCCCAGCATTTT. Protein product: CASSMTGMGGQPQHF.

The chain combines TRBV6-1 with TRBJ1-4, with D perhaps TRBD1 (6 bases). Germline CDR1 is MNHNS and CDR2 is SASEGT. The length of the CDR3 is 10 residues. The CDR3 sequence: CAGGHEKLFF. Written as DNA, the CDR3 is TGTGCGGGGGGGCACGAAAAACTGTTTTTT.

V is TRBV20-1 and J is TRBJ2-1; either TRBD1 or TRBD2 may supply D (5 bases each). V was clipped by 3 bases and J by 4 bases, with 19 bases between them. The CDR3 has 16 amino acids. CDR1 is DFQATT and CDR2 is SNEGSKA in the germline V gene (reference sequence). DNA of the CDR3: TGCAGTGCTAGTGAAAAGGGACGGAGATTTTACAATGAGCAGTTCTTC. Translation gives CSASEKGRRFYNEQFF.

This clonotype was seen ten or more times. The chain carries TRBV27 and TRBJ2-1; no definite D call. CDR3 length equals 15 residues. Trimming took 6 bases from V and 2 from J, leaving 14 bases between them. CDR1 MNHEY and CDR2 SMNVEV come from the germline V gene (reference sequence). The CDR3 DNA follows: TGTGCCAGCAGCGGCTACCTCCGGGCCTACAATGAGCAGTTCTTC. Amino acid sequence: CASSGYLRAYNEQFF.

The CDR3 reads CASSQAGGGSTYEQYF. Written as DNA, the CDR3 is TGTGCCAGCAGCCAAGCAGGCGGGGGAAGTACCTACGAGCAGTACTTC. The J gene is TRBJ2-7, the V gene TRBV4-2; 7 bases map to TRBD2. Unmatched junction bases numbered 8, after V lost 1 base and J lost 2 bases. CDR3 length equals 16 residues. Germline values: CDR1 LGHNA, CDR2 YNFKEQ.

The CDR3 protein is CASSPPGLTQETQYF. DNA of the CDR3: TGTGCCAGCAGCCCACCAGGACTGACTCAAGAGACCCAGTACTTC. This rearrangement joins TRBV11-1 to TRBJ2-5; tentative D call: TRBD2 (5 bases). V was trimmed by 5 bases and J by 2 bases, leaving 15 bases between them. There are 15 residues in the CDR3. Germline values: CDR1 SGHAT, CDR2 FQDESV (reference sequence). Complete variable domain (other parts from reference TRBV11-1 and TRBJ2-5): EAEVAQSPRYKITEKSQAVAFWCDPISGHATLYWYRQILGQGPELLVQFQDESVVDDSQLPKDRFSAERLKGVDSTLKIQPAELGDSAMYLCASSPPGLTQETQYFGPGTRLLVL.

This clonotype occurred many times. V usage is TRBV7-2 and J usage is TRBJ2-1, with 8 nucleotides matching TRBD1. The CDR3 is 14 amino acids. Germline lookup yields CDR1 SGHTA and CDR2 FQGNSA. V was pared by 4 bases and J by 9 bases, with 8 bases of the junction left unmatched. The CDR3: CASSSDRVVGEQFF. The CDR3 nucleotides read TGTGCCAGCAGCTCGGACAGGGTAGTAGGTGAGCAGTTCTTC.

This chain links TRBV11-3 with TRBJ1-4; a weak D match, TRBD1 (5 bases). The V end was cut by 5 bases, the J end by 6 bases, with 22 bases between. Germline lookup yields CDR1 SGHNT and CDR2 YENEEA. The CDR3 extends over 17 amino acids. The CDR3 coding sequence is TGTGCCAGCAGCCAAGACAGCCACCCCAAATGCGATGAAAAACTGTTTTTT. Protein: CASSQDSHPKCDEKLFF.

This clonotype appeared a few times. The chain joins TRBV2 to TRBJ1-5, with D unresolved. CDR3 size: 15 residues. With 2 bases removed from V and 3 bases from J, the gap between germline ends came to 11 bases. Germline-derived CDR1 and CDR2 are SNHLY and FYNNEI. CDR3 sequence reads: CASSEFSSSNQPQHF. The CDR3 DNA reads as TGTGCCAGCAGTGAATTTAGCAGTTCCAATCAGCCCCAGCATTTT.

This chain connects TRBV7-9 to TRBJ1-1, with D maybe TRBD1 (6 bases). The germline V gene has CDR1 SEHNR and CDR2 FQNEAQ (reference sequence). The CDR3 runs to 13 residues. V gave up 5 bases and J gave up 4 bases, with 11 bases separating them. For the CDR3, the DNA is TGTGCCAGCAGCGCCGAGACAGGCACTGAAGCTTTCTTT. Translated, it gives CASSAETGTEAFF.

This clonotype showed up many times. The CDR3 here is CASSKQGAGNTEAFF. The CDR3 DNA reads as TGTGCCAGCAGCAAACAGGGGGCCGGGAACACTGAAGCTTTCTTT. V is TRBV7-8 and J is TRBJ1-1, with 9 bases matching TRBD1. V lost 5 bases and J lost 1; bases outside the gene matches: 5. Germline loops: CDR1 SGHVS, CDR2 FQNEAQ. The CDR3 spans 15 residues.

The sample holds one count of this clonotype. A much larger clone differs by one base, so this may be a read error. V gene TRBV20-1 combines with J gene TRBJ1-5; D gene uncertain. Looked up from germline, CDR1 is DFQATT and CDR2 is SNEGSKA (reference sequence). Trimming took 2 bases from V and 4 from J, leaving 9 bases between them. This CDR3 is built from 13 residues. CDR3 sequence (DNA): TGCAGTGCTAGACGGACTGGGAATCAGCCCCAGCATTTT. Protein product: CSARRTGNQPQHF.

In nucleotides, the CDR3 is TGCGCCAGCAGGGAACGACGGAACTCCTACAATGAGCAGTTCTTC. Translating gives CASRERRNSYNEQFF. V is TRBV10-2 and J is TRBJ2-1; no definite D call. CDR3 length equals 15 residues. Germline CDR1 WSHSY, CDR2 SAAADI. The ends were cut back, 6 bases at V and 0 bases at J, with 12 bases in the middle.

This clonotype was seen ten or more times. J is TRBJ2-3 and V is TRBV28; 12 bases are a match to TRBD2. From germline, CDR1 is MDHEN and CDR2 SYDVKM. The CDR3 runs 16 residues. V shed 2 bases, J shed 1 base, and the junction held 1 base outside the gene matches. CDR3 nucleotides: TGTGCCAGCAGTTTACTAGCGGGAGGGGGCACAGATACGCAGTATTTT. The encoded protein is CASSLLAGGGTDTQYF. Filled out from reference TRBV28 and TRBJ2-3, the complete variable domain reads DVKVTQSSRYLVKRTGEKVFLECVQDMDHENMFWYRQDPGLGLRLIYFSYDVKMKEKGDIPEGYSVSREKKERFSLILESASTNQTSMYLCASSLLAGGGTDTQYFGPGTRLTVL.

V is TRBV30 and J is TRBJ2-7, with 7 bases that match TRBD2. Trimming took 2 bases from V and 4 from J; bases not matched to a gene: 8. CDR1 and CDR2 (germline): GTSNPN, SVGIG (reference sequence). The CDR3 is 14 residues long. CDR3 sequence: CAWSYQGGKYEQYF. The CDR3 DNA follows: TGTGCCTGGAGTTACCAGGGAGGGAAATACGAGCAGTACTTC.

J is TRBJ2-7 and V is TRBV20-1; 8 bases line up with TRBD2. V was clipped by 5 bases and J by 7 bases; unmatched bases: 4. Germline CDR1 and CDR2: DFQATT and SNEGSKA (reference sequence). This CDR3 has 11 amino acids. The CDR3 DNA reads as TGCAGTGCTGGAACTAGCGGAGAGCAGTACTTC. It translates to CSAGTSGEQYF.

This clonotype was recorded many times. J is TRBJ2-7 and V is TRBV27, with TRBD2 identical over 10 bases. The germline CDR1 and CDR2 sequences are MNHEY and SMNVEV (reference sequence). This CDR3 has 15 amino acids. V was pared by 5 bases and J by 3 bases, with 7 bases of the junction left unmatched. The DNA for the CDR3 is TGTGCCAGCAGTCCAGAACTAGCGGGACTCTACGAGCAGTACTTC. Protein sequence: CASSPELAGLYEQYF.

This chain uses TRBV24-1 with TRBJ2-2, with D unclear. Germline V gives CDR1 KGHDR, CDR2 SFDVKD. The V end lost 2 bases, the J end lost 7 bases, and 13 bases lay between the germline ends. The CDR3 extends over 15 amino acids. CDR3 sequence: CATSDWGSVGGELFF. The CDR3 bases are TGTGCCACCAGTGATTGGGGTTCCGTAGGCGGGGAGCTGTTTTTT.

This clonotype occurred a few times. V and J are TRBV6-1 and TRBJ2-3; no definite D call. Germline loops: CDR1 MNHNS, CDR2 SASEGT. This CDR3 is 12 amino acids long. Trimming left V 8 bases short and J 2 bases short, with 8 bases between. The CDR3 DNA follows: TGTGCCAGCGCGGAGCTCACAGATACGCAGTATTTT. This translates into CASAELTDTQYF.

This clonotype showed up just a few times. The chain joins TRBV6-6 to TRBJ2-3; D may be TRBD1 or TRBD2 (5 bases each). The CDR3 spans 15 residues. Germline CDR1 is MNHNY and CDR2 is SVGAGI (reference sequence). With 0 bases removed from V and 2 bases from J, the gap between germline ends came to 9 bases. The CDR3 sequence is CASSYSRGTTDTQYF. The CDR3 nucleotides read TGTGCCAGCAGTTACTCACGAGGGACCACAGATACGCAGTATTTT.

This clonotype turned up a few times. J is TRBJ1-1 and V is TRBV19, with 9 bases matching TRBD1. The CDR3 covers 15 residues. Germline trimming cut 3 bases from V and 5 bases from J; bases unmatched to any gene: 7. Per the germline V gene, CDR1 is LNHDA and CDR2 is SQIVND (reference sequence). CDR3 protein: CASSIGTGIGTEAFF. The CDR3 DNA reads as TGTGCCAGTAGTATCGGGACAGGGATTGGGACTGAAGCTTTCTTT.

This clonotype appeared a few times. CDR3 bases: TGCAGTGCTAGAGATCCTACAGGACAGGGGATTTTCTACGAGCAGTACTTC. Encoded protein: CSARDPTGQGIFYEQYF. The J gene is TRBJ2-7, the V gene TRBV20-1; 9 bases fit TRBD1. The V and J ends lost 0 bases and 3 bases, in that order; junction bases with no gene match: 12. CDR1 and CDR2 from the germline V gene are DFQATT and SNEGSKA (reference sequence). CDR3 size: 17 residues.

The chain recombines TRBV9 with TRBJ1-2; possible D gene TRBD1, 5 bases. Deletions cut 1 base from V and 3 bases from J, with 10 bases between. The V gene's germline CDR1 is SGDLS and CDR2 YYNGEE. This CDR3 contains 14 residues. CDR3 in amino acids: CASSVMGEDYGYTF. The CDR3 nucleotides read TGTGCCAGCAGCGTAATGGGGGAAGACTATGGCTACACCTTC.

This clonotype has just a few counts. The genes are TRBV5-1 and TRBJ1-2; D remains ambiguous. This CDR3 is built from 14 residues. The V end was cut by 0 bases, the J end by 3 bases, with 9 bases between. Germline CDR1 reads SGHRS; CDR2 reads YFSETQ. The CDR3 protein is CASSLDSAYYGYTF. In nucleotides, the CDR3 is TGCGCCAGCAGCTTGGACTCTGCTTACTATGGCTACACCTTC.

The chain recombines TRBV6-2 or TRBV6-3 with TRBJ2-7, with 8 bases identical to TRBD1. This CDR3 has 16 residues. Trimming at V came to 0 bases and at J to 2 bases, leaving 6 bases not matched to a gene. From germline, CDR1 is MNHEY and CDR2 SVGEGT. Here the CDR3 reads CASSYSSQGAPYEQYF. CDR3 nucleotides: TGTGCCAGCAGTTACTCGAGTCAGGGGGCTCCCTACGAGCAGTACTTC.

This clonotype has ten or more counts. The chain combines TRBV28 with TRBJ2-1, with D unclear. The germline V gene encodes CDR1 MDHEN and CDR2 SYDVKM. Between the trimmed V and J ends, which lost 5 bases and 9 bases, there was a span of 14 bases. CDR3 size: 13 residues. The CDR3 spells CASSAAVGSEQFF. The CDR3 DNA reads TGTGCCAGCAGTGCAGCAGTGGGTTCTGAGCAGTTCTTC.